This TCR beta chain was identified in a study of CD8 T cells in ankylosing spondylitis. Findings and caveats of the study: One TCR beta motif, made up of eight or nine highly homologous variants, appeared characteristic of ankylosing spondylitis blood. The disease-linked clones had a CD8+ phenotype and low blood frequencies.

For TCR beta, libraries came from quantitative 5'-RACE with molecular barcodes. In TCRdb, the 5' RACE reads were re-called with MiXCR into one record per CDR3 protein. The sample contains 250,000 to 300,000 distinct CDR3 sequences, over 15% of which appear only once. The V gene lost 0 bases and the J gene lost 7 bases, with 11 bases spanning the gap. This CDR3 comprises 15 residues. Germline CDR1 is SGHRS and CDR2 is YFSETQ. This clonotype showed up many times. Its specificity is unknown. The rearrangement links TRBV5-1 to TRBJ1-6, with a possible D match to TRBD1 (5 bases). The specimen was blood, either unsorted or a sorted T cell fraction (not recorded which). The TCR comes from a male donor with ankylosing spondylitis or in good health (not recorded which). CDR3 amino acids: CASSLGGLGNSPLHF. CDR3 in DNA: TGCGCCAGCAGCTTGGGGGGACTAGGAAATTCACCCCTCCACTTT.